The present T cell receptor (beta chain) was sequenced within a study of neurological immune-mediated disorders (dated by TCRdb to about 2019). A note on the overall study: Using UMI-based sequencing, the study compared peripheral blood TCR-beta repertoires from patients with HTLV-I-associated myelopathy (HAM/TSP), patients with multiple sclerosis, and healthy controls. Alongside PBMC samples, the set of more than 85 TCR-beta libraries contained longitudinal samples, technical triplicates, and paired CD4+ and CD8+ T-cell subsets that had been sorted. The cohort was made up of 68 subjects, consisting of 14 HAM/TSP patients, some 35 multiple sclerosis patients and around 20 healthy controls. Study-wide findings and limitations: TCR clonal expansion was greatest in HAM/TSP patients and smallest in MS patients, who ranked below even healthy controls. No identical CDR3 amino acid sequences were found to be shared among expanded clones across subjects, suggesting that TCR-beta repertoires were private in all groups.

This clonotype was seen at least ten times. No cognate antigen has been identified for it. Base qualities are not at hand, and no much larger clone is one base apart. To synthesize cDNA, template-switch 5'RACE was performed with a primer carrying a 10-nucleotide random unique molecular identifier so that each TCR transcript was tagged. Over 170 million TCR-beta sequences, covering 15-18 subjects, were produced in each sequencing run. The RNeasy kit was used for extraction of total RNA. The KAPA Real-time Library Amplification kit was used to amplify TCR-beta VDJ regions with primers targeting the TCR constant region and the 5'RACE anchor. A first PCR added sample indexes and Illumina adaptors, after which a second PCR increased the library yield. After Ampure bead purification, the roughly 650 bp TCR product was size-selected on a 2% E-gel SizeSelection system. Before pooling, library quality was assessed on a Bioanalyzer, concentration was determined with Qubit, and library quantification was performed with the Kapa Library Quantification kit. An Illumina HiSeq 2500 sequenced the libraries paired-end 2 x 150 bp. To increase sequence diversity, roughly 24-31% phiX was spiked into each library pool. In the authors' own workflow: The UMI-based MiGEC pipeline processed quality-filtered reads and removed over 80% of raw TCR sequences during error correction. VDJ genes were aligned to IMGT germline references, and clonotypes were defined by unique CDR3 amino acid sequence plus V-J genes. Clonal expansion, Shannon diversity and CDR3 relatedness (CalcPairwiseDistances, ClusterSamples) were evaluated with VDJtools, and phylogenetic trees were built with CLCbio workbench. Clones with at least 8 unique UMIs were defined as expanded, with this threshold being based on coefficient-of-variation modelling across technical triplicates. TCRdb took the public reads, trimmed them with fastp at Q25, ran MiXCR for clone calling and kept in-frame beta chains. CDR3 protein duplicates are merged, each entry listing the most common genes and DNA. The V and J calls here are based on TCRdb, not the publication. The sample has tens of thousands of distinct CDR3 sequences on record, approximately 10% of them singletons. Of the sample, 1.5% to 2% is held by the ten largest clones.

The healthy controls were volunteers from a blood bank in Maryland, USA. For the unsorted PBMC libraries, 2 million PBMCs were stored in RNAlater at -80 degrees C until RNA extraction and were used to generate the libraries. Peripheral blood underwent Ficoll-Hypaque density gradient centrifugation to isolate PBMCs, which were then cryopreserved in liquid nitrogen. Trimming takes 7 bases off V and 0 bases off J; junction bases not matched to a gene: 7. The CDR3 sequence holds 17 residues, the cysteine and phenylalanine included. Just the 51-base CDR3 DNA is kept, in frame starting at base 1. The rearrangement combines TRBV12-3 or TRBV12-4 with TRBJ2-1; TRBD2 matches 12 bases in the middle. This sequence originates from a man between 60 and 70 years old in good health. Input material: PBMCs. The CDR3 region reads CASTPSGGASSYNEQFF. In nucleotides, the sequence is TGTGCCAGCACCCCTAGCGGGGGGGCCAGCTCCTACAATGAGCAGTTCTTC.